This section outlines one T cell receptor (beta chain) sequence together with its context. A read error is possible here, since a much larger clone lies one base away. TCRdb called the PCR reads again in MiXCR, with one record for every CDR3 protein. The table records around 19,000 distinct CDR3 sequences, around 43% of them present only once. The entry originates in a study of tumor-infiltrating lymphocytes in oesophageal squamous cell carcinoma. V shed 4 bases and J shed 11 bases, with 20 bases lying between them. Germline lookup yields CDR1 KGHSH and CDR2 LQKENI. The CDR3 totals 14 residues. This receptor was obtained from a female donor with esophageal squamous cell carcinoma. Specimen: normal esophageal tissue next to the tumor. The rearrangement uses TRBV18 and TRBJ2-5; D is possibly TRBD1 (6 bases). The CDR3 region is CASSQWTDYNEQYF. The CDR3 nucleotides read TGTGCCAGCTCACAATGGACAGACTACAATGAGCAGTACTTC.